Sequencing of this T cell receptor beta chain was carried out in a study of blood T cell repertoires in COVID-19. The wider study: The samples span acute and convalescent COVID-19 from the United States, Italy and Spain. The analysed material was cDNA or gDNA that came from T cells, B-cell-depleted T cells, or PBMCs.

Per the original data handling: Using reference gene primer amplification, nucleated cell counts were estimated. Libraries were prepared by immunoSEQ multiplex PCR; TCRdb keeps only in-frame clonotypes and omits some of them. For V, J and clone size, that table is used; D and trimming come from the DNA. The sample has roughly 34,000 clones, more than 70% seen once; the top ten hold about 15%. CDR1 is SGDLS, CDR2 YYNGEE, per germline. The CDR3 spans 14 residues. The J segment lost 5 bases and the V segment lost 0 bases, leaving 0 bases of the junction unmatched. The chain combines TRBV9 with TRBJ2-7; 12 nucleotides align to TRBD2. The sequence derives from a man aged 80 or over with active or convalescent COVID-19. The sequenced sample was peripheral blood. CDR3 coding DNA: TGTGCCAGCAGCGTAGGACTAGCGGGAGACGAGCAGTACTTC. It is translated as CASSVGLAGDEQYF.